The rows below give T cell receptor beta chains drawn from one sample of a study of molecular identifiers for immune sequencing clone quantification. A single record per CDR3 protein comes from TCRdb applying MiXCR to the PCR reads. Of roughly 65,000 distinct CDR3 sequences in the sample, less than 20% were seen once. Sequencing was performed on naive CD8+ T cells from blood, with Jurkat cell RNA spiked in. The origin of the receptors is a human donor in good health. Some libraries in this study had Jurkat cell RNA spiked in. Both conserved end residues are part of each CDR3. The order of the fields is clone size, V gene, J gene, D gene, CDR3 DNA, CDR3 protein. The D gene is left open where the match is weak. Clone size is stated in some rows and not others, as once, few, many or a class when expanded.

clone size: many
V gene: TRBV6-5
J gene: TRBJ1-1
D gene: TRBD1
CDR3 DNA: TGTGCCAGCAGACCGGACAGGGCACAGGACACTGAAGCTTTCTTT
CDR3 protein: CASRPDRAQDTEAFF

clone size: -
V gene: TRBV6-4
J gene: TRBJ2-1
D gene: -
CDR3 DNA: TGTGCCAGCAGCCCTCTAGCAGACCCTTACAATGAGCAGTTCTTC
CDR3 protein: CASSPLADPYNEQFF

clone size: many
V gene: TRBV6-5
J gene: TRBJ1-4
D gene: -
CDR3 DNA: TGTGCCAGCAGTTTAGGTGCCGCAACTAATGAAAAACTGTTTTTT
CDR3 protein: CASSLGAATNEKLFF

clone size: -
V gene: TRBV7-6
J gene: TRBJ2-1
D gene: TRBD2
CDR3 DNA: TGTGCCAGCGGCTTAGGTACTAGCGGGAGCCACAATGAGCAGTTCTTC
CDR3 protein: CASGLGTSGSHNEQFF

clone size: -
V gene: TRBV7-9
J gene: TRBJ1-1
D gene: TRBD1
CDR3 DNA: TGTGCCCGCAGCTTAAGTTTCCCTCAAAGGACAGGGGAAGCTTTCTTT
CDR3 protein: CARSLSFPQRTGEAFF

clone size: many
V gene: TRBV9
J gene: TRBJ1-5
D gene: -
CDR3 DNA: TGTGCCAGCAGCGTAGGAACAGGCAATCAGCCCCAGCATTTT
CDR3 protein: CASSVGTGNQPQHF

clone size: many
V gene: TRBV29-1
J gene: TRBJ2-7
D gene: -
CDR3 DNA: TGCAGCGTTGAACGAGACTACGAGCAGTACTTC
CDR3 protein: CSVERDYEQYF

clone size: many
V gene: TRBV6-5
J gene: TRBJ2-7
D gene: -
CDR3 DNA: TGTGCCAGCAGTTCTGCGCAGCCCTACGAGCAGTACTTC
CDR3 protein: CASSSAQPYEQYF

clone size: -
V gene: TRBV28
J gene: TRBJ2-7
D gene: -
CDR3 DNA: TGTGCCAGCAGGGGTGGGTTGTACGAGCAGTACTTC
CDR3 protein: CASRGGLYEQYF

clone size: -
V gene: TRBV29-1
J gene: TRBJ2-1
D gene: -
CDR3 DNA: TGCAGCGTTTGGTGGAATGAGCAGTTCTTC
CDR3 protein: CSVWWNEQFF

clone size: many
V gene: TRBV19
J gene: TRBJ1-5
D gene: -
CDR3 DNA: TGTGCCACCACCACCCGGGGATATAGCAATCAGCCCCAGCATTTT
CDR3 protein: CATTTRGYSNQPQHF

clone size: -
V gene: TRBV13
J gene: TRBJ1-5
D gene: -
CDR3 DNA: TGTGCCAGCAGCTTCGGGGTGGGTCAGCCCCAGCATTTT
CDR3 protein: CASSFGVGQPQHF

clone size: many
V gene: TRBV20-1
J gene: TRBJ2-5
D gene: -
CDR3 DNA: TGCAGTGCTAGCAAGCCCGCATTCCAAGAGACCCAGTACTTC
CDR3 protein: CSASKPAFQETQYF

clone size: -
V gene: TRBV12-3/TRBV12-4
J gene: TRBJ1-1
D gene: -
CDR3 DNA: TGTGCCAGCAGTTTTATCGGGATCGGATTGACTGAAGCTTTCTTT
CDR3 protein: CASSFIGIGLTEAFF

clone size: many
V gene: TRBV24-1
J gene: TRBJ2-1
D gene: TRBD2
CDR3 DNA: TGTGCCACCAGTGATTTGCCTAGCGGGAGTTTTGGTGAGCAGTTCTTC
CDR3 protein: CATSDLPSGSFGEQFF

clone size: -
V gene: TRBV27
J gene: TRBJ2-3
D gene: -
CDR3 DNA: TGTGCCAGCAGACCGGGGCGCCTCGGGGTCGGTGCTAGCACAGATACGCAGTATTTT
CDR3 protein: CASRPGRLGVGASTDTQYF

clone size: many
V gene: TRBV5-1
J gene: TRBJ2-3
D gene: -
CDR3 DNA: TGCGCCAGCAACAACCGGAACACAGATACGCAGTATTTT
CDR3 protein: CASNNRNTDTQYF

clone size: many
V gene: TRBV5-6
J gene: TRBJ2-7
D gene: -
CDR3 DNA: TGTGCCAGCTCCGAGGGTGGTAGTACCTACGAGCAGTACTTC
CDR3 protein: CASSEGGSTYEQYF

clone size: many
V gene: TRBV20-1
J gene: TRBJ2-7
D gene: -
CDR3 DNA: TGCAGTGCTCCACCGGGAATATCTCCCTACGAGCAGTACTTC
CDR3 protein: CSAPPGISPYEQYF

clone size: many
V gene: TRBV20-1
J gene: TRBJ2-4
D gene: TRBD2
CDR3 DNA: TGCAGTGCTGGACTAGCGGGAAACGCCAAAAACATTCAGTACTTC
CDR3 protein: CSAGLAGNAKNIQYF

clone size: -
V gene: TRBV20-1
J gene: TRBJ2-3
D gene: TRBD2
CDR3 DNA: TGCAGTGCTGGACACCTCAAACTGGCGGGAGCGGGAGATACGCAGTATTTT
CDR3 protein: CSAGHLKLAGAGDTQYF

clone size: many
V gene: TRBV27
J gene: TRBJ2-7
D gene: -
CDR3 DNA: TGTGCCAGCAGTTTAAAAGGGTCCTCTCGGGAGCAGTACTTC
CDR3 protein: CASSLKGSSREQYF

clone size: -
V gene: TRBV9
J gene: TRBJ2-5
D gene: -
CDR3 DNA: TGTGCCAGCAGCCCCTCCGGCGGCACCGGATGGACCCAGTACTTC
CDR3 protein: CASSPSGGTGWTQYF

clone size: -
V gene: TRBV6-2/TRBV6-3
J gene: TRBJ1-6
D gene: -
CDR3 DNA: TGTGCCAGCGCCGGCTACTCCTATAATTCACCCCTCCACTTT
CDR3 protein: CASAGYSYNSPLHF

clone size: many
V gene: TRBV30
J gene: TRBJ2-7
D gene: TRBD2
CDR3 DNA: TGTGCCTGGAGTGGCGGGAGGGCGGTCGAGCAGTACTTC
CDR3 protein: CAWSGGRAVEQYF

clone size: many
V gene: TRBV7-2
J gene: TRBJ2-1
D gene: -
CDR3 DNA: TGTGCCAGCAGCTTATTAGGGCGACTCAGCTCCTACAATGAGCAGTTCTTC
CDR3 protein: CASSLLGRLSSYNEQFF

clone size: many
V gene: TRBV6-6
J gene: TRBJ1-3
D gene: TRBD1
CDR3 DNA: TGTGCCAGCAGTTTCCCTATACAGGGGGTCGGTCGCGGCTCTGGAAACACCATATATTTT
CDR3 protein: CASSFPIQGVGRGSGNTIYF

clone size: few
V gene: TRBV15
J gene: TRBJ2-5
D gene: TRBD2
CDR3 DNA: TGTGCCACCTCTGAGGGGGAATGGCGGGAGGGCCTGGAGACCCAGTACTTC
CDR3 protein: CATSEGEWREGLETQYF

clone size: many
V gene: TRBV7-3
J gene: TRBJ2-3
D gene: -
CDR3 DNA: TGTGCCAGCAGCTTAAACCAGGGATTAGTTGATACGCAGTATTTT
CDR3 protein: CASSLNQGLVDTQYF

clone size: -
V gene: TRBV9
J gene: TRBJ1-5
D gene: -
CDR3 DNA: TGTGCCAGCAGCTTAACAGCTAGCAATCAGCCCCAGCATTTT
CDR3 protein: CASSLTASNQPQHF

clone size: -
V gene: TRBV12-3/TRBV12-4
J gene: TRBJ2-1
D gene: TRBD2
CDR3 DNA: TGTGCCAGCAGTTTCAACCCCGGGACTAGCGGGATTGAGCAGTTCTTC
CDR3 protein: CASSFNPGTSGIEQFF

clone size: many
V gene: TRBV3-1
J gene: TRBJ2-2
D gene: TRBD2
CDR3 DNA: TGTGCCAGCAGCTCAGACGTACTAGCGGAGAAGAACACCGGGGAGCTGTTTTTT
CDR3 protein: CASSSDVLAEKNTGELFF

clone size: -
V gene: TRBV4-1
J gene: TRBJ2-1
D gene: -
CDR3 DNA: TGCGCCAGCAGCCCACCGGCCCAGCTTGAGCAGCCCTTC
CDR3 protein: CASSPPAQLEQPF

clone size: -
V gene: TRBV12-3/TRBV12-4
J gene: TRBJ1-1
D gene: TRBD1
CDR3 DNA: TGTGCCAGCAGTATGACAGGGGAGGGGACTGAAGCTTTCTTT
CDR3 protein: CASSMTGEGTEAFF

clone size: -
V gene: TRBV9
J gene: TRBJ1-1
D gene: -
CDR3 DNA: TGTGCCAGCAGCTTAGTCGGGAACACTGGAGCTTTCTTT
CDR3 protein: CASSLVGNTGAFF

clone size: many
V gene: TRBV20-1
J gene: TRBJ2-1
D gene: -
CDR3 DNA: TGCAGTGCTCCGGGAGCGGTCTCCTACAATGAGCAGTTCTTC
CDR3 protein: CSAPGAVSYNEQFF

clone size: -
V gene: TRBV14
J gene: TRBJ2-1
D gene: TRBD2
CDR3 DNA: TGTGCCAGCAGGCCAACCGGGACTAGCGGATACAATGAGCAGTTCTTC
CDR3 protein: CASRPTGTSGYNEQFF

clone size: many
V gene: TRBV27
J gene: TRBJ1-2
D gene: TRBD1
CDR3 DNA: TGTGCCAGCAGTTCACAGGGGAACTATGGCTACACCTTC
CDR3 protein: CASSSQGNYGYTF

clone size: many
V gene: TRBV20-1
J gene: TRBJ2-1
D gene: -
CDR3 DNA: TGCAGTGCTAGAGTCCAGGTGAGCTCCTACAATGAGCAGTTCTTC
CDR3 protein: CSARVQVSSYNEQFF